The rows below give T cell receptor beta chains drawn from one sample of a study of cytomegalovirus exposure and HLA in healthy donors. Measured with immunoSEQ multiplex PCR; TCRdb has only the in-frame clones, and not every one. The table records around 180,000 clones, 70% to 80% of them present only once. The sample consisted of PBMCs. These receptors all stem from a woman aged 40-49 years in good health and CMV-seronegative. CDR3s include the opening cysteine and the closing phenylalanine or tryptophan. The D gene is left open where the match is weak. Not all rows give a size; the values are once, few, many and, for expanded clones, a class.

>NA|TRBJ2-1|TRBV19|TRBD2
TGTGCCAGTAGTATAGATGTTTGGGCTAGCGGGGACAATGAGCAGTTCTTC
CASSIDVWASGDNEQFF
>NA|TRBJ1-3|TRBV7-2|NA
TGTGCCAGCAGCTTAGCTGGAGGGGTAGGGACTGGAAACACCATATATTTT
CASSLAGGVGTGNTIYF
>NA|TRBJ1-5|TRBV5-5|TRBD1
TGTGCCAGCAGTCCTGACAGGGGAGGCAATCAGCCCCAGCATTTT
CASSPDRGGNQPQHF
>once|TRBJ1-2|TRBV6-5|NA
TGTGCCAGCAGTTACCGGGGAACCTATGGCTACACCTTC
CASSYRGTYGYTF
>NA|TRBJ2-3|TRBV9|NA
TGTGCCAGCAGCGTAGTTCCTCAGGCCGATACGCAGTATTTT
CASSVVPQADTQYF
>NA|TRBJ2-1|TRBV5-1|TRBD2
TGCGCCAGCTCGACTAGCAAATTCGGAGTGTATGAGCAGTTCTTC
CASSTSKFGVYEQFF
>NA|TRBJ1-6|TRBV5-6|NA
TGTGCCAGCAGCTTGTCAGGGTGGGATTCACCCCTCCACTTT
CASSLSGWDSPLHF
>NA|TRBJ1-1|TRBV11-3|NA
TGTGCCAGCAGCGTGGAGTGTGAAGCTTTCTTT
CASSVECEAFF
>NA|TRBJ2-2|TRBV5-4|TRBD1
TGTGCCACCGGACGACAGGGATTGGCCACCGGGGAGCTGTTTTTT
CATGRQGLATGELFF
>NA|TRBJ1-5|TRBV2|NA
TGTGCCAGCAGGGAAGGACAGTATAGCAATCAGCCCCAGCATTTT
CASREGQYSNQPQHF
>NA|TRBJ2-7|TRBV7-6|TRBD2
TGTGCCAGCAGCTTAGGGTCTAGCGGGGCCTACGAGCAGTACTTC
CASSLGSSGAYEQYF
>NA|TRBJ2-7|TRBV2|TRBD1
TGTGCCAGCACCACCGGGACAGGGACTTACGAGCAGTACTTC
CASTTGTGTYEQYF
>once|TRBJ2-3|TRBV27|TRBD1
TGTGCCAGCAGTTTCAGGGGGCTCTTCACAGATACGCAGTATTTT
CASSFRGLFTDTQYF
>NA|TRBJ2-7|TRBV9|NA
TGTGCCAGCAGCGTGCGGGGAATGTCCTACGAGCAGTACTTC
CASSVRGMSYEQYF
>NA|TRBJ1-2|TRBV7-2|NA
TGTGCCAGCAGCTTGACCTCGCCGGACCCAGGGTTTGATGGCTACACCTTC
CASSLTSPDPGFDGYTF
>NA|TRBJ1-2|TRBV28|TRBD1
TGTGCCAGCAGTCCAGGGACAGGGCTCTATGGCTACACCTTC
CASSPGTGLYGYTF
>once|TRBJ1-6|TRBV10-3|NA
TGTGCCATCAGAAGAACTGAGGTTAATTCACCCCTCCACTTT
CAIRRTEVNSPLHF
>many|TRBJ1-1|TRBV6-1|NA
TGTGCCAGCAGTCCTCCGCGGGCAGAAGCTTTCTTT
CASSPPRAEAFF
>NA|TRBJ1-2|TRBV6-1|TRBD1
TGTGCCAGCAGTGAGACAGGGCCCTTTGGCGGCTACACCTTC
CASSETGPFGGYTF
>NA|TRBJ2-7|TRBV9|TRBD2
TGTGCCAGCAGCGCTCCCGGGACTAGCGGGAGAGCTGAGCAGTACTTC
CASSAPGTSGRAEQYF
>NA|TRBJ2-3|TRBV5-1|NA
TGCGCCAGCAGCCCCGGACTAACTGGTACGCAGTATTTT
CASSPGLTGTQYF
>NA|TRBJ1-1|TRBV2|TRBD1
TGTGCCAGCAGTGTACAGGGGGGCACTGAAGCTTTCTTT
CASSVQGGTEAFF
>NA|TRBJ2-2|TRBV7-9|NA
TGTGCCAGCACCCACCAAACGGGGGACAGACCTAACACCGGGGAGCTGTTTTTT
CASTHQTGDRPNTGELFF
>NA|TRBJ2-1|TRBV5-1|NA
TGCGCCAGCAGCTTGGGTCTGGAGGTCAACAATGAGCAGTTCTTC
CASSLGLEVNNEQFF
>once|TRBJ1-1|TRBV28|TRBD1
TGTGCCAGCAGTCCACCGGACAGGGCGGCCACTGAAGCTTTCTTT
CASSPPDRAATEAFF
>NA|TRBJ2-3|TRBV18|TRBD2
TGTGCCAGCTCACCCCCTAGCGGGGGATTGGATACGCAGTATTTT
CASSPPSGGLDTQYF
>NA|TRBJ2-7|TRBV5-1|NA
TGCGCCAGCAGCTTGGACCCCAGAATCTACGAGCAGTACTTC
CASSLDPRIYEQYF
>NA|TRBJ1-1|TRBV7-9|TRBD1
TGTGCCAGCAGCCCCCGGACAGGGGGCCGTATTTTGAACACTGAAGCTTTCTTT
CASSPRTGGRILNTEAFF
>NA|TRBJ1-4|TRBV2|NA
TGTGCCAGCAGGGTTGACAGTGAAAAACTGTTTTTT
CASRVDSEKLFF
>NA|TRBJ2-7|TRBV19|TRBD1
TGTGCCAGTAGGACAGGGAACGAGCAGTACTTC
CASRTGNEQYF
>NA|TRBJ2-5|TRBV7-9|NA
TGTGCCGGAAACCCCAGGGGAGAGACCCAGTACTTC
CAGNPRGETQYF
>few|TRBJ1-6|TRBV6-1|NA
TGTGCCAGCAGTGAAGGGCACGTTGGCTATTCACCCCTCCACTTT
CASSEGHVGYSPLHF
>NA|TRBJ1-2|TRBV4-1|TRBD1
TGCGCCAGCAGCCAAGATCGACAGGGGGCTCGGTCAGACTATGGCTACACCTTC
CASSQDRQGARSDYGYTF
>NA|TRBJ1-5|TRBV19|NA
TGTGCCAGTAGACGACCCGGGGCGGGGAGCAATCAGCCCCAGCATTTT
CASRRPGAGSNQPQHF
>NA|TRBJ2-7|TRBV25-1|NA
TGTGCCAGCAGTGCTCTCACAGGGTCCGAGCAGTACTTC
CASSALTGSEQYF
>NA|TRBJ1-5|TRBV21-1|NA
TGTGAGGGACAGGGGCGGGAGCGCAATCAGCCCCAGCATTTT
CEGQGRERNQPQHF
>NA|TRBJ2-1|TRBV27|NA
TGTGCCAGCAGTTTAAGGCAGGGGGGATACAATGAGCAGTTCTTC
CASSLRQGGYNEQFF
>NA|TRBJ2-1|TRBV7-2|TRBD2
TGTGCCAGCAGCGGACCTGGGACTAGCTTATTTGACAATGAGCAGTTCTTC
CASSGPGTSLFDNEQFF
>NA|TRBJ2-1|TRBV6-1|NA
TGTGCCAGCAGGAACAGAGGGAGCTCCTACAATGAGCAGTTCTTC
CASRNRGSSYNEQFF
>NA|TRBJ2-3|TRBV10-3|NA
TGTGCCATCAGCCAGGCCTTGGGAGATACGCAGTATTTT
CAISQALGDTQYF
>NA|TRBJ1-1|TRBV27|TRBD1
TGTGCCAGCAGTTTATCGGGGCAGGGGGGTGGTACTGAAGCTTTCTTT
CASSLSGQGGGTEAFF
>NA|TRBJ2-1|TRBV4-1|NA
TGCGCCAGCAGCGACCTGAGAATAGCGGTTGAGCAGTTCTTC
CASSDLRIAVEQFF